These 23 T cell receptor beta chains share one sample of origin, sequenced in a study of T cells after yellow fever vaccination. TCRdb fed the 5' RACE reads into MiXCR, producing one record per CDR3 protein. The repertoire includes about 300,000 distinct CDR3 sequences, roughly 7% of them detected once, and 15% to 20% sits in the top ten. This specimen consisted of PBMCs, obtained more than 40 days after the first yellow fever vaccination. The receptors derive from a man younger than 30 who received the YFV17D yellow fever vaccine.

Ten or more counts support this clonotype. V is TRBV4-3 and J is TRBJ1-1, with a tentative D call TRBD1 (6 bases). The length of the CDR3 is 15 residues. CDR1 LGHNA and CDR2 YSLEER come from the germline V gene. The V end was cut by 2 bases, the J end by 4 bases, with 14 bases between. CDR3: CASSQNPQGITEAFF. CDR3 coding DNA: TGCGCCAGCAGCCAAAATCCCCAGGGGATCACTGAAGCTTTCTTT.

This CDR3 is CASSYSGQAVYTF. The CDR3 DNA sequence: TGTGCCAGCAGTTACTCGGGACAGGCTGTCTACACCTTC. The rearrangement uses TRBV6-2 or TRBV6-3 and TRBJ1-2; 8 nucleotides line up with TRBD1. Germline trimming cut 0 bases from V and 10 bases from J; bases unmatched to any gene: 4. The CDR3 has 13 amino acids. Germline CDR1 MNHEY, CDR2 SVGEGT.

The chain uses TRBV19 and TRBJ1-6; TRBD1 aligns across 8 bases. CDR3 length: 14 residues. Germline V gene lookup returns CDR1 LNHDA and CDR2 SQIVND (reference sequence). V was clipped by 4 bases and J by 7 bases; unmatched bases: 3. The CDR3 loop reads CASSTQGANSPLHF. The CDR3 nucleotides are TGTGCCAGTAGTACCCAGGGGGCAAATTCACCCCTCCACTTT. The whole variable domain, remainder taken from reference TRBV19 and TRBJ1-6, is DGGITQSPKYLFRKEGQNVTLSCEQNLNHDAMYWYRQDPGQGLRLIYYSQIVNDFQKGDIAEGYSVSREKKESFPLTVTSAQKNPTAFYLCASSTQGANSPLHFGNGTRLTVT.

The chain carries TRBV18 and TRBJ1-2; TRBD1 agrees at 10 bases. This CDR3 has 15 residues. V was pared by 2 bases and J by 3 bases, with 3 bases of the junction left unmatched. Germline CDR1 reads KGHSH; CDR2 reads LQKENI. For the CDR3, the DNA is TGTGCCAGCTCACCAACGGGACAGGGGTACTATGGCTACACCTTC. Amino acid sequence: CASSPTGQGYYGYTF.

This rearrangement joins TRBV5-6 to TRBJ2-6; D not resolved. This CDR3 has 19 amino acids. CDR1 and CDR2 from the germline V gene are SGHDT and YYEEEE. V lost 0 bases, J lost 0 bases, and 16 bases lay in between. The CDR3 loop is CASSLGSRKSYSGANVLTF. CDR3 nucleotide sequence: TGTGCCAGCAGCTTGGGCTCAAGAAAATCCTACTCTGGGGCCAACGTCCTGACTTTC.

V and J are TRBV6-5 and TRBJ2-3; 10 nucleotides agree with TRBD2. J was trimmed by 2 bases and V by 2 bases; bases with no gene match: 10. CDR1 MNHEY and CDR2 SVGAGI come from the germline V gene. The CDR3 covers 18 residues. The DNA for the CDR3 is TGTGCCAGCAGTTACGGTGCTAGCGGGAGAAGTTACACAGATACGCAGTATTTT. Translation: CASSYGASGRSYTDTQYF.

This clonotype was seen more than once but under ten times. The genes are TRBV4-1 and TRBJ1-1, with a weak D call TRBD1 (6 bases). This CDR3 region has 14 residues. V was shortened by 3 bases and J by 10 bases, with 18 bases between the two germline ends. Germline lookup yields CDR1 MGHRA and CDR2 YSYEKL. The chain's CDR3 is CASSHDPPGEGAFF. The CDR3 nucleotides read TGCGCCAGCAGCCACGACCCCCCAGGGGAGGGAGCTTTCTTT.

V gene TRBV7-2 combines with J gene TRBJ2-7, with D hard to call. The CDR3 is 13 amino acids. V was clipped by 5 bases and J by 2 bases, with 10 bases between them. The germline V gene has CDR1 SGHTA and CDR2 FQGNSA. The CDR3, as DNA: TGTGCCAGCAGCCGGACGGCTACCTACGAGCAGTACGTC. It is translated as CASSRTATYEQYV.

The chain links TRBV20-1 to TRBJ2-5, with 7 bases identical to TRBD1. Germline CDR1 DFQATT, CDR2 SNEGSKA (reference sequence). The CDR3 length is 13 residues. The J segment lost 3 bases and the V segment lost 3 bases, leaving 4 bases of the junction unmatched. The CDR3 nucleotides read TGCAGTGCTAGGGGGACAGCAAAAGAGACCCAGTACTTC. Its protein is CSARGTAKETQYF.

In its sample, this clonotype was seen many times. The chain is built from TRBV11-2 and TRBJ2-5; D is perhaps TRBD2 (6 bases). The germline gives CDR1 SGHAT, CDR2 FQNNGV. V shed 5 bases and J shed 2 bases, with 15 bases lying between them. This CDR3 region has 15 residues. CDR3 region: CASSAVTSVQETQYF. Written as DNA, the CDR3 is TGTGCCAGCAGCGCCGTGACTAGTGTTCAAGAGACCCAGTACTTC.

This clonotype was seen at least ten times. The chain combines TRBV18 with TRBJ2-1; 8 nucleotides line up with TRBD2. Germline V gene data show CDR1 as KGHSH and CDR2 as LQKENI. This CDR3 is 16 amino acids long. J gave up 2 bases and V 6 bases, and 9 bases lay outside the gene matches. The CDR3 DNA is TGTGCCAGCTCCCCTTACTTAGCGGGGACCTACAATGAGCAGTTCTTC. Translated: CASSPYLAGTYNEQFF.

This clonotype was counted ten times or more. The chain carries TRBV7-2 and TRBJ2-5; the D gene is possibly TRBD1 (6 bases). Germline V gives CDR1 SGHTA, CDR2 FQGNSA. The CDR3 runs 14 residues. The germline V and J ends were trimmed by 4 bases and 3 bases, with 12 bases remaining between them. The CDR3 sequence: CASSSLPGEETQYF. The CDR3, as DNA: TGTGCCAGCAGCTCCCTGCCAGGGGAAGAGACCCAGTACTTC.

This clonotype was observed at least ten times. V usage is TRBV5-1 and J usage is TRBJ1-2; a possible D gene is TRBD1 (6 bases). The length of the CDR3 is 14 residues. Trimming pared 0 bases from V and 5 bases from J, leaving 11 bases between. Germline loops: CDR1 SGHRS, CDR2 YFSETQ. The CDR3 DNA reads TGCGCCAGCAGCTTGGAGGCAGGGGTGTATGGCTACACCTTC. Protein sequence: CASSLEAGVYGYTF.

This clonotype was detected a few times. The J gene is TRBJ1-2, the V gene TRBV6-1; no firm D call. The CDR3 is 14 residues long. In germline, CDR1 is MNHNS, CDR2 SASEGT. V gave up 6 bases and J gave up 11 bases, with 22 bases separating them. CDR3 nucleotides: TGTGCCAGCAGCTTCGTCAAGGACCGAGACATGTACACCTTC. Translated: CASSFVKDRDMYTF.

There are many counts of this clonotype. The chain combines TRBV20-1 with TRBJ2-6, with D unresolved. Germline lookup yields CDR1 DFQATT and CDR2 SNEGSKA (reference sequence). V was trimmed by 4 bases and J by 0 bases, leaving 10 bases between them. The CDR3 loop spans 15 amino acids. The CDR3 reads CSATGRGSGANVLTF. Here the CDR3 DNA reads TGCAGTGCTACCGGACGCGGCTCTGGGGCCAACGTCCTGACTTTC.

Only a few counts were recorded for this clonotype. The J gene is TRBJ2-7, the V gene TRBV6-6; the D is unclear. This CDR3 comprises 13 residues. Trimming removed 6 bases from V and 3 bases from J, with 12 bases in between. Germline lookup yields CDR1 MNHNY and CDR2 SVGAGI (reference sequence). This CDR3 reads CASSSRLFYEQYV. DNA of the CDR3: TGTGCCAGCAGCTCCCGGTTGTTCTACGAGCAGTACGTC.

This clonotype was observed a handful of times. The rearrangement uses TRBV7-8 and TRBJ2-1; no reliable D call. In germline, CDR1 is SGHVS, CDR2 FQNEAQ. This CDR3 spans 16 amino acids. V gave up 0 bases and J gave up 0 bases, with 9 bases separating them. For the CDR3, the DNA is TGTGCCAGCAGCTTAGCGTCGGGCCTCTCCTACAATGAGCAGTTCTTC. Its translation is CASSLASGLSYNEQFF.

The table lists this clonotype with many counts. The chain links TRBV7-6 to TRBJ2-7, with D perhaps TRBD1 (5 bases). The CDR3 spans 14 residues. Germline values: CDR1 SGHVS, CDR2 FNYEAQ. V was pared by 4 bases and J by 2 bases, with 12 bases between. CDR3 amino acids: CASSSSLGAYEQYF. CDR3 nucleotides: TGTGCCAGCAGCTCCTCCCTAGGGGCCTACGAGCAGTACTTC.

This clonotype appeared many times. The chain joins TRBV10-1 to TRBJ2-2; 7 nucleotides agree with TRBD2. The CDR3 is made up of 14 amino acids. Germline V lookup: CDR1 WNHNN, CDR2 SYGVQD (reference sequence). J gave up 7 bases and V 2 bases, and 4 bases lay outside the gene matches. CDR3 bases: TGCGCCAGCAGTGAGCTGACGGGAGGCGGGGAGCTGTTTTTT. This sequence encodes CASSELTGGGELFF.

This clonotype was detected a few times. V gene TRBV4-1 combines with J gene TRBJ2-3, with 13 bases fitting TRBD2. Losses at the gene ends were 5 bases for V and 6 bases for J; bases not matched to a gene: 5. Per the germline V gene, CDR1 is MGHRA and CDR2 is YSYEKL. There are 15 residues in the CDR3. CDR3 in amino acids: CASSGTSGARDTQYF. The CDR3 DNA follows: TGCGCCAGCAGCGGGACTAGCGGGGCGAGGGATACGCAGTATTTT.

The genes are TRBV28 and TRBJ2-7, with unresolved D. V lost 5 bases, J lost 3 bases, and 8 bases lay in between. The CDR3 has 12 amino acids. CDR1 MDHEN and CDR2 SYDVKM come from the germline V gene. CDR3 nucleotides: TGTGCCAGCAGTACTGGAAACTACGAGCAGTACGTC. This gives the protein CASSTGNYEQYV.

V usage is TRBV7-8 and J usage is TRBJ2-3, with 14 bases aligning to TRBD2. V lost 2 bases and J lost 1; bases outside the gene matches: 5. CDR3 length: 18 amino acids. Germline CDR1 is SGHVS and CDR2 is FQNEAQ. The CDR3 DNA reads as TGTGCCAGCAGCTTAAGGACTAGCGGGGGGCTACGCACAGATACGCAGTATTTT. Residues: CASSLRTSGGLRTDTQYF. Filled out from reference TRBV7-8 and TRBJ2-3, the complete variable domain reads GAGVSQSPRYKVAKRGQDVALRCDPISGHVSLFWYQQALGQGPEFLTYFQNEAQLDKSGLPSDRFFAERPEGSVSTLKIQRTQQEDSAVYLCASSLRTSGGLRTDTQYFGPGTRLTVL.

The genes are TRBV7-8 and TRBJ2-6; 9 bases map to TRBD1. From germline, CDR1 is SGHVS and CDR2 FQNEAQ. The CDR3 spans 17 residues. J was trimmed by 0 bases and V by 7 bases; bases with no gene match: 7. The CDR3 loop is CASTLGDRVSGANVLTF. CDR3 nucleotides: TGTGCCAGCACCCTCGGGGACAGGGTCTCTGGGGCCAACGTCCTGACTTTC.